The present T cell receptor beta chain was sequenced within a study of cytomegalovirus exposure and HLA in healthy donors. PCR amplification relied on 60 Vbeta primers (plus 13 Jbeta primers). Libraries were prepared by immunoSEQ multiplex PCR; TCRdb keeps only in-frame clonotypes and omits some of them. Of roughly 200,000 clones listed, around 77% are singletons. As for this clone: Its antigen is not known.

Notes on the study in general: Analysis performed later showed TCR beta chains linked to HLA being more clonally expanded than equally common others. It was assumed in the presence/absence analyses that sequencing depth was roughly uniform across donors. Previous analysis showed most TCR beta V segments were productive about 90% or about 30% of the time. The study designated fewer than 200 TCR beta chains cytomegalovirus-associated.

This clonotype was obtained from a woman in her twenties or thirties in good health and CMV-seronegative. Sample: PBMCs.

Here the CDR3 reads CAVKAGAGTGELFF. The CDR3 coding sequence is TGTGCCGTCAAAGCGGGGGCCGGCACCGGGGAGCTGTTTTTT. The chain recombines TRBV7-9 with TRBJ2-2, with TRBD2 matching 8 bases. The CDR3 extends over 14 amino acids. The germline V gene encodes CDR1 SEHNR and CDR2 FQNEAQ (reference sequence). Unmatched junction bases numbered 9, after V lost 11 bases and J lost 4 bases. The variable domain in full, completed from reference TRBV7-9 and TRBJ2-2, reads DTGVSQNPRHKITKRGQNVTFRCDPISEHNRLYWYRQTLGQGPEFLTYFQNEAQLEKSRLLSDRFSAERPKGSFSTLEIQRTEQGDSAMYLCAVKAGAGTGELFFGEGSRLTVL.